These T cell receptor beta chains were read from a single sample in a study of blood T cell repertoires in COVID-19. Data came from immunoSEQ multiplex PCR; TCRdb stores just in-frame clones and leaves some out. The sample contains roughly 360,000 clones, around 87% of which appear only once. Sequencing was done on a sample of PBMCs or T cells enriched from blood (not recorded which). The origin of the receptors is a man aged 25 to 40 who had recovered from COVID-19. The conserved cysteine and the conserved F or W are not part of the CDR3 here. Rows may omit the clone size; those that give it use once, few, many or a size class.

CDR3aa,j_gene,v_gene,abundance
ASSSSGTSGGPYTDTQY,TRBJ2-3,TRBV5-1,NA
ASSPIQAAGGGYT,TRBJ1-2,TRBV19,NA
ARSPAGGRPGNTIY,TRBJ1-3,TRBV30,NA
ASSPQTDRGTGNTIY,TRBJ1-3,TRBV27,NA
ASTSPLNTEAF,TRBJ1-1,TRBV2,NA
ASSQGGRGPPGNTIY,TRBJ1-3,TRBV4-1,NA
ASSYYGRERGSRGDEQF,TRBJ2-1,TRBV6-2/TRBV6-3,NA
ASSSDSTNYGYT,TRBJ1-2,TRBV19,NA
ASSVGRTNYGYT,TRBJ1-2,TRBV9,few
ASSQTRRGYGYT,TRBJ1-2,TRBV3-1/TRBV3-2,NA
ASSVVAGPRNTIY,TRBJ1-3,TRBV9,NA
ASSPIPTGAYGYT,TRBJ1-2,TRBV7-8,few
ASNMDRAAEAF,TRBJ1-1,TRBV6-5,NA
ASSPPERGYT,TRBJ1-2,TRBV7-2,NA
ASSVAGQTNQPQH,TRBJ1-5,TRBV9,NA
ASSQVGGLGQGYGKTEAF,TRBJ1-1,TRBV4-2,NA
ASPGASSMNTEAF,TRBJ1-1,TRBV27,NA
ASSDQGTMRI,TRBJ2-1,TRBV18,NA
ASSQDLTATNYGYT,TRBJ1-2,TRBV4-1,once
ASSSDTTGNTIY,TRBJ1-3,TRBV6-5,NA
AISPGGSNTEAF,TRBJ1-1,TRBV10-3,NA
ASQLGGRPDTQY,TRBJ2-3,TRBV5-1,NA
ASSTLPGQGARGQY,TRBJ2-3,TRBV19,NA
ASSPSGGGYNEQF,TRBJ2-1,TRBV7-8,NA
SASLRQSSYEQY,TRBJ2-7,TRBV20-1,NA
ASKDSLSSPLH,TRBJ1-6,TRBV6-5,NA
ASSWTRNSPLH,TRBJ1-6,TRBV19,NA
ASSFDRSSGYT,TRBJ1-2,TRBV12-3/TRBV12-4,few
ASSSVTVITEAF,TRBJ1-1,TRBV7-9,NA
ASSTGEGTQY,TRBJ2-5,TRBV19,NA
ASSPDRGEAGQPQH,TRBJ1-5,TRBV4-1,NA
ASSLEQDIGGYT,TRBJ1-2,TRBV5-4,NA
ASSLSNGGPSYNEQF,TRBJ2-1,TRBV27,NA
ASSLAGQGPTDTQY,TRBJ2-3,TRBV5-1,NA
ASSLGASFVVYNEQF,TRBJ2-1,TRBV7-8,NA
ASSPDSYNEQF,TRBJ2-1,TRBV6-6,NA
ASSPASLAGNEQF,TRBJ2-1,TRBV5-5,NA
SATRSYTQY,TRBJ2-3,TRBV20-1,once